This T cell receptor beta chain was captured in a study of blood T cell repertoires in COVID-19. Study-level background: Acute and convalescent COVID-19 specimens originated in the United States, Italy and Spain. Sample material is recorded as cDNA or gDNA derived from T cells, B-cell-depleted T cells, or PBMCs.

This CDR3 has 21 amino acids. Germline loops: CDR1 LGHNT, CDR2 FRNRAP. Losses at the gene ends were 1 base for V and 0 bases for J; bases not matched to a gene: 15. Original handling: Quantification of nucleated cells was approximated via reference gene primer amplification. Some clones are missing from TCRdb's copy, which holds only in-frame ones; the method was immunoSEQ multiplex PCR. Clone size and V and J calls were adopted from that table, with D and trimming inferred from the DNA. Of some 200,000 clones in the sample, approximately 80% are singletons; the top ten hold 8.5% to 10%. V and J are TRBV12-5 and TRBJ2-6, with TRBD1 matching 7 bases. Input material: peripheral blood. The source of this sequence is a woman in her forties or fifties with active or convalescent COVID-19. This CDR3 is CASGLALFRGGENSGANVLTF. For the CDR3, the DNA is TGTGCTAGTGGTTTGGCCCTCTTTAGAGGGGGCGAGAACTCTGGGGCCAACGTCCTGACTTTC.